The 21 T cell receptor beta chains given below trace back to one sample, sequenced in a study of T cells in Graves' hyperthyroidism and ophthalmopathy. TCR beta CDR3 regions were amplified from RNA. Initially, a first-round RT-PCR of the TCR CDR3 employed the HTBI primer set. MiXCR, run by TCRdb on the multiplex PCR reads, gives a single entry per CDR3 protein. The table records more than 650,000 distinct CDR3 sequences, less than 15% of them present only once. The sample comprised blood. The receptors come from a woman between 18 and 29 years old with Graves' hyperthyroidism.

This clonotype has more than one count but fewer than ten. The chain employs TRBV7-8 and TRBJ2-2; D unresolved. The germline V gene has CDR1 SGHVS and CDR2 FQNEAQ. Trimming shortened V by 5 bases and J by 6 bases, and 7 bases separated the two germline ends. The CDR3 spans 12 residues. DNA of the CDR3: TGTGCCAGCAGCCAATACGCCGGGGAGCTGTTTTTT. Translation: CASSQYAGELFF.

At least ten counts were recorded for this clonotype. The CDR3 nucleotides are TGTGCCAGCAGCCCGTCTGGGAGAGCGGGATACAATGAGCAGTTCTTC. It encodes CASSPSGRAGYNEQFF. The chain recombines TRBV3-1 with TRBJ2-1; TRBD2 aligns across 7 bases. From germline, CDR1 is LGHDT and CDR2 YNNKEL (reference sequence). After removal of 4 bases from V and 4 bases from J, the junction contained 10 bases not matched to a gene. The CDR3 is 16 amino acids.

The V gene is TRBV6-1, the J gene TRBJ1-2, with D uncertain. The CDR3 covers 12 residues. Germline V gene lookup returns CDR1 MNHNS and CDR2 SASEGT. Deletions cut 5 bases from V and 6 bases from J, with 10 bases between. For the CDR3, the DNA is TGTGCCAGCAGTCTCCCGGGTCATGGCTACACCTTC. It is translated as CASSLPGHGYTF.

The rearrangement uses TRBV5-1 and TRBJ2-3; 9 positions agree with TRBD1. Germline V gene data show CDR1 as SGHRS and CDR2 as YFSETQ. The ends lost 7 bases at V and 0 bases at J; junction bases unmatched: 6. This CDR3 is 15 amino acids long. CDR3 region: CASAEGQGSTDTQYF. CDR3 nucleotide sequence: TGCGCCAGCGCCGAAGGACAGGGGAGCACAGATACGCAGTATTTT. The whole variable domain, filled in from reference TRBV5-1 and TRBJ2-3, reads KAGVTQTPRYLIKTRGQQVTLSCSPISGHRSVSWYQQTPGQGLQFLFEYFSETQRNKGNFPGRFSGRQFSNSRSEMNVSTLELGDSALYLCASAEGQGSTDTQYFGPGTRLTVL.

The chain couples TRBV9 to TRBJ1-2; maybe TRBD1 (5 bases). CDR1 and CDR2 from the germline V gene are SGDLS and YYNGEE. The CDR3 has 15 residues. V shed 0 bases and J shed 8 bases, with 17 bases lying between them. The CDR3 DNA reads TGTGCCAGCAGCGTAGCTGGCAGGGCCAGGGAAGGCTACACCTTC. It encodes CASSVAGRAREGYTF.

The gene calls are TRBV7-9 and TRBJ2-7; possible D gene TRBD1, 6 bases. The CDR3 is made up of 15 amino acids. Germline V gene sequence: CDR1 SEHNR, CDR2 FQNEAQ (reference sequence). Trimming removed 5 bases from V and 7 bases from J, with 21 bases in between. CDR3 bases: TGTGCCAGCAGCCCCGGGACATGGGGCCCGGGAGAGCAGTACTTC. This gives the protein CASSPGTWGPGEQYF.

A note on this clonotype: A clone one base away is much larger, so this may be a read error. Given the absence of the conserved phenylalanine or tryptophan at the CDR3 end, a read error is likely. The V gene is TRBV11-2, the J gene TRBJ1-1; D is ambiguous. The germline V and J ends were trimmed by 4 bases and 4 bases, with 16 bases remaining between them. The CDR3 is 15 residues long. CDR1 and CDR2 from the germline V gene are SGHAT and FQNNGV. CDR3 sequence reads: CASSSHRTGTTEAFL. The CDR3 DNA follows: TGTGCCAGCAGCTCACACCGGACGGGAACCACTGAAGCTTTCCTT.

This clonotype was seen a few times. The rearrangement links TRBV29-1 to TRBJ1-2; D is unclear. Trimming took off 5 bases at V and 4 bases at J, with 11 bases between the two ends. CDR3 length: 12 residues. Per the germline V gene, CDR1 is SQVTM and CDR2 is ANQGSEA. The CDR3 reads CSVSRNSYGYTF. Here the CDR3 DNA reads TGCAGCGTTTCCAGGAACTCCTATGGCTACACCTTC. Complete variable domain (other parts from reference TRBV29-1 and TRBJ1-2): SAVISQKPSRDICQRGTSLTIQCQVDSQVTMMFWYRQQPGQSLTLIATANQGSEATYESGFVIDKFPISRPNLTFSTLTVSNMSPEDSSIYLCSVSRNSYGYTFGSGTRLTVV.

This clonotype was detected many times. This sequence joins TRBV27 and TRBJ2-1, with D perhaps given as TRBD1 or TRBD2 (5 bases each). CDR1 and CDR2 (germline): MNHEY, SMNVEV (reference sequence). Trimming left V 7 bases short and J 3 bases short, with 25 bases between. The CDR3 contains 18 residues. CDR3 bases: TGTGCCAGCACCCCGATCCGAGCCGAGAGGGGAATCTACAATGAGCAGTTCTTC. Protein product: CASTPIRAERGIYNEQFF.

This clonotype has ten or more counts. The chain uses TRBV5-5 and TRBJ1-5; tentatively, D is TRBD1 (5 bases). The CDR3 loop spans 15 amino acids. Trimming took 2 bases from V and 6 from J, leaving 15 bases between them. Per germline, CDR1 SGHKS and CDR2 YYEKEE (reference sequence). For the CDR3, the DNA is TGTGCCAGCAGCTTACGCCTGGTTGACAGTCAGCCCCAGCATTTT. Protein sequence: CASSLRLVDSQPQHF.

The chain has TRBV19 and TRBJ1-5; D gene uncertain. The CDR3 totals 13 residues. Germline assignment: CDR1 LNHDA and CDR2 SQIVND (reference sequence). Trimming cost V 4 bases and J 3 bases, with 7 bases left between them. For the CDR3, the DNA is TGTGCCAGTAGTAGGGCCATCAATCAGCCCCAGCATTTT. This codes for CASSRAINQPQHF.

In this sample, this clonotype turned up many times. This chain joins TRBV11-2 and TRBJ2-7, with 7 positions matching TRBD1. The CDR3 contains 15 residues. Unmatched junction bases numbered 9, after V lost 3 bases and J lost 4 bases. CDR1 and CDR2 (germline): SGHAT, FQNNGV. The CDR3 DNA reads as TGTGCCAGCAGCTTTACACAGGGGAGAGTGTACGAGCAGTACTTC. This gives the protein CASSFTQGRVYEQYF.

This clonotype has at least ten counts. This chain joins TRBV28 and TRBJ1-2; D gene uncertain. The V end lost 4 bases, the J end lost 0 bases, and 15 bases lay between the germline ends. The V gene's germline CDR1 is MDHEN and CDR2 SYDVKM. The CDR3 totals 16 residues. The CDR3 loop reads CASSSELREANYGYTF. The CDR3 nucleotides read TGTGCCAGCAGTTCGGAACTCCGGGAGGCTAACTATGGCTACACCTTC.

This clonotype was counted many times. The chain recombines TRBV3-1 with TRBJ1-2; D possibly corresponds to TRBD1 (5 bases). V was clipped by 6 bases and J by 2 bases, with 16 bases between them. CDR3 length equals 15 residues. In germline, CDR1 is LGHDT, CDR2 YNNKEL (reference sequence). The CDR3 sequence is CASSRTPTTNYGYTF. The CDR3 DNA is TGTGCCAGCAGTCGGACACCTACTACAAACTATGGCTACACCTTC.

The V gene is TRBV5-1, the J gene TRBJ1-1; a possible D gene is TRBD1 (5 bases). The CDR3 is made up of 14 amino acids. In germline, CDR1 is SGHRS, CDR2 YFSETQ. The ends were cut back, 7 bases at V and 1 base at J, with 14 bases in the middle. CDR3 sequence: CASALGVWNTEAFF. The DNA for the CDR3 is TGCGCCAGCGCGTTGGGGGTCTGGAACACTGAAGCTTTCTTT.

The rearrangement links TRBV6-1 to TRBJ1-1; a possible D gene is TRBD1 (5 bases). V gave up 0 bases and J gave up 0 bases, with 11 bases separating them. This CDR3 region has 16 residues. The germline V gene has CDR1 MNHNS and CDR2 SASEGT. The DNA for the CDR3 is TGTGCCAGCAGTGAAGCAGGAGGGGTCTTGAACACTGAAGCTTTCTTT. It specifies CASSEAGGVLNTEAFF.

The chain combines TRBV6-2 or TRBV6-3 with TRBJ2-3; 13 nucleotides agree with TRBD2. CDR1 is MNHEY, CDR2 SVGEGT, per germline. Trimming took 7 bases from V and 2 from J; bases not matched to a gene: 9. This CDR3 contains 17 residues. CDR3 residues: CASTSGLAGVHTDTQYF. The CDR3 DNA is TGTGCCAGCACTTCCGGACTAGCGGGAGTTCACACAGATACGCAGTATTTT.

This clonotype was seen many times. V gene TRBV11-2 combines with J gene TRBJ2-1; 11 bases are a match to TRBD2. The ends lost 6 bases at V and 5 bases at J; junction bases unmatched: 12. The CDR3 runs to 17 residues. The germline V gene has CDR1 SGHAT and CDR2 FQNNGV. The CDR3, as DNA: TGTGCCAGCAGTCGACAAAAACTAGCGGGAGCTAACAATGAGCAGTTCTTC. Translated: CASSRQKLAGANNEQFF. Drawing the rest from reference TRBV11-2 and TRBJ2-1, the complete variable domain is EAGVAQSPRYKIIEKRQSVAFWCNPISGHATLYWYQQILGQGPKLLIQFQNNGVVDDSQLPKDRFSAERLKGVDSTLKIQPAKLEDSAVYLCASSRQKLAGANNEQFFGPGTRLTVL.

This clonotype has a handful of counts. V gene TRBV20-1 combines with J gene TRBJ1-2, with 9 positions matching TRBD1. The germline gives CDR1 DFQATT, CDR2 SNEGSKA (reference sequence). Trimming at V came to 3 bases and at J to 7 bases, leaving 6 bases not matched to a gene. The CDR3 runs 13 residues. The CDR3 DNA sequence: TGCAGTGCTAGCCGGGACAGGGATTTTGGCTACACCTTC. Residues: CSASRDRDFGYTF.

This clonotype appeared many times. V and J are TRBV7-9 and TRBJ1-1; a possible D gene is TRBD1 (5 bases). The CDR3 runs to 14 residues. V dropped 10 bases and J dropped 4 bases, with 19 bases sitting between them. Germline assignment: CDR1 SEHNR and CDR2 FQNEAQ (reference sequence). CDR3 coding DNA: TGTGCCACCTCGGCCGCTCTGGGGCCCACTGAAGCTTTCTTT. This sequence encodes CATSAALGPTEAFF.

This clonotype was seen a handful of times. The J gene is TRBJ2-7, the V gene TRBV29-1; no definite D call. The CDR3 has 13 amino acids. Trimming left V 4 bases short and J 0 bases short, with 10 bases between. The germline V gene encodes CDR1 SQVTM and CDR2 ANQGSEA. The CDR3 sequence is CSVALGLSYEQYF. CDR3 bases: TGCAGCGTTGCCCTAGGGCTCTCCTACGAGCAGTACTTC.